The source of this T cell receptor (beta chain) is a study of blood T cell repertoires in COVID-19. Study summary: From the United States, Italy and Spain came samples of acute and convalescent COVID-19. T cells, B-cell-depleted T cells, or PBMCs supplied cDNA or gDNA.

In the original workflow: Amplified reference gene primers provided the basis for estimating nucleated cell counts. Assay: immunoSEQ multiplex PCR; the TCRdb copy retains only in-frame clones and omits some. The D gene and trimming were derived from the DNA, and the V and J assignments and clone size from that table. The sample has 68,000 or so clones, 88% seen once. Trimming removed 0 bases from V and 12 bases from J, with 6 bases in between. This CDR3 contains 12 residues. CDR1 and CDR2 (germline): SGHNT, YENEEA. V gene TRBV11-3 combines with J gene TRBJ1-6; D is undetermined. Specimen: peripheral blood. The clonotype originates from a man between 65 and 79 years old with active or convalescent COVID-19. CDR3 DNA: TGTGCCAGCAGCTTAGATCGGGGACCCCTCCACTTT. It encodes CASSLDRGPLHF.